The sequence of this TCR beta chain was determined in a study of T cell repertoires in cytomegalovirus infection. Study results and limitations: CMV-specific HLA-C-restricted TCR beta clonotypes dominated the ex vivo response. Public TCR beta family frequency separated CMV-and-HLA carriers, including in an independent cohort.

Each CDR3 protein is one row after TCRdb ran MiXCR on the reads. The data contain approximately 500,000 distinct CDR3 sequences, roughly a third of them singletons. On this clonotype itself: Its antigen is unidentified.

Sequenced material: cultured PBMCs, taken from culture after CMV antigen stimulation. The sequence came from a human donor in good health (CMV status not recorded). Some clones in this sample may be carry-over from other donors' samples.

The DNA of the CDR3 is TGCAGTGCTAGTTCTGTGACGAGGGGGGAGACCCAGTACTTC. Translated, it gives CSASSVTRGETQYF. The chain has TRBV20-1 and TRBJ2-5; D might be TRBD1 (6 bases). Trimming took off 3 bases at V and 5 bases at J, with 16 bases between the two ends. The CDR3 loop spans 14 amino acids. Germline values: CDR1 DFQATT, CDR2 SNEGSKA (reference sequence).